These T cell receptor beta chains were read from a single sample in a study of response to subunit inactivated influenza vaccine. TCRdb itself ran the RT-PCR reads through MiXCR, one entry per CDR3 protein. Counted here are hundreds of thousands of distinct CDR3 sequences, around 13% occurring once; the ten biggest clones make up approximately 6.5%. The sample consisted of PBMCs from blood, taken roughly 2 weeks before vaccination. The receptors here all came from a man in his fifties who received an inactivated influenza vaccine. The CDR3 runs from the conserved cysteine through the conserved F or W. D genes are given only for firm matches. Size tells how often a clone was seen (once, few, many) or the class of an expanded clone, and some rows leave it out.

abundance: .
v_gene: TRBV5-1
d_gene: .
j_gene: TRBJ2-5
CDR3nt: TGCGCCAGCAGCCAGGGTGCTACCCGGTTGAACCGCGAGACCCAGTACTTC
CDR3aa: CASSQGATRLNRETQYF

abundance: .
v_gene: TRBV3-1
d_gene: TRBD2
j_gene: TRBJ2-1
CDR3nt: TGTGCCAGCAGCCAAGATCGACTAGCGGGAGCGGGGGCCTACAATGAGCAGTTCTTC
CDR3aa: CASSQDRLAGAGAYNEQFF

abundance: few
v_gene: TRBV4-3
d_gene: .
j_gene: TRBJ2-5
CDR3nt: TGCGCCAGCAGCCAAGGTCCCAGCGGTCAAGAGACCCAGTACTTC
CDR3aa: CASSQGPSGQETQYF

abundance: once
v_gene: TRBV7-6
d_gene: .
j_gene: TRBJ2-7
CDR3nt: TGTGCCAGCAGCTTGGGTTCGGGGTCGCACGAGCAGTACTTC
CDR3aa: CASSLGSGSHEQYF

abundance: .
v_gene: TRBV6-5
d_gene: .
j_gene: TRBJ2-1
CDR3nt: TGTGCCAGCAGTTACTCGGGATTTCTCGGAGGTGAGCAGTTCTTC
CDR3aa: CASSYSGFLGGEQFF

abundance: .
v_gene: TRBV18
d_gene: .
j_gene: TRBJ1-2
CDR3nt: TGTGCCAGCTCACAAAACGGGCCGGCATACTATGGCTACACCTTC
CDR3aa: CASSQNGPAYYGYTF

abundance: .
v_gene: TRBV7-3
d_gene: .
j_gene: TRBJ2-1
CDR3nt: TGTGCCAGCAGCTTAAGCGCGGTCGGGCGGGCAAACTACAATGAGCAGTTCTTC
CDR3aa: CASSLSAVGRANYNEQFF

abundance: many
v_gene: TRBV4-3
d_gene: TRBD1
j_gene: TRBJ1-6
CDR3nt: TGCGCCAGCAGCCAAGATAGGGGGCTTACACCCCTCCACTTT
CDR3aa: CASSQDRGLTPLHF

abundance: .
v_gene: TRBV29-1
d_gene: .
j_gene: TRBJ2-3
CDR3nt: TGCAGCGTTGAAGCGGGGGATACGCAGTATTTT
CDR3aa: CSVEAGDTQYF

abundance: few
v_gene: TRBV11-3
d_gene: TRBD2
j_gene: TRBJ2-5
CDR3nt: TGTGCCAGCAGCTTAGATGGACTAGCGGGAGAGACCCAGTACTTC
CDR3aa: CASSLDGLAGETQYF

abundance: .
v_gene: TRBV28
d_gene: .
j_gene: TRBJ2-7
CDR3nt: TGTGCCAGCAGACGTTCGGCCACGGGAGAGCAGTACTTC
CDR3aa: CASRRSATGEQYF

abundance: few
v_gene: TRBV12-3/TRBV12-4
d_gene: .
j_gene: TRBJ1-1
CDR3nt: TGTGCCAGCAGTTTAGTGGCGTCAGACATTCGAGAAGCTTTCTTT
CDR3aa: CASSLVASDIREAFF

abundance: many
v_gene: TRBV5-6
d_gene: .
j_gene: TRBJ2-4
CDR3nt: TGTGCCAGCAGCTTGCGGGGCCTGGACATTCAGTACTTC
CDR3aa: CASSLRGLDIQYF

abundance: .
v_gene: TRBV6-5
d_gene: .
j_gene: TRBJ1-5
CDR3nt: TGTGCCAGCAGTTACGGGGGATACAATCAGCCCCAGCATTTT
CDR3aa: CASSYGGYNQPQHF

abundance: few
v_gene: TRBV7-2
d_gene: TRBD2
j_gene: TRBJ2-3
CDR3nt: TGTGCCAGCAGCGATTACGGGGGGGATACGCAGTATTTT
CDR3aa: CASSDYGGDTQYF

abundance: few
v_gene: TRBV10-2
d_gene: .
j_gene: TRBJ2-3
CDR3nt: TGCGCCAGCAGTCCCCGCGGGGTCCCGGGAGATACGCAGTATTTT
CDR3aa: CASSPRGVPGDTQYF

abundance: .
v_gene: TRBV20-1
d_gene: .
j_gene: TRBJ2-1
CDR3nt: TGCAGTGCTAGAGATGGACGAAGCAGGGGCGATGAGCAGTTCTTC
CDR3aa: CSARDGRSRGDEQFF

abundance: few
v_gene: TRBV5-1
d_gene: TRBD2
j_gene: TRBJ2-7
CDR3nt: TGCGCCAGCAGCTTCGGTCTAGCGGGGGAAACCTACGAGCAGTACTTC
CDR3aa: CASSFGLAGETYEQYF

abundance: .
v_gene: TRBV11-2
d_gene: .
j_gene: TRBJ2-1
CDR3nt: TGTGCCAGCAGAGGACTGGATGACTACAATGAGCAGTTCTTC
CDR3aa: CASRGLDDYNEQFF

abundance: .
v_gene: TRBV4-3
d_gene: .
j_gene: TRBJ2-3
CDR3nt: TGCGCCAGCAGCCAAGATTTAACTAGAGGGAGGCCCGATACGCAGTATTTT
CDR3aa: CASSQDLTRGRPDTQYF

abundance: many
v_gene: TRBV12-3/TRBV12-4
d_gene: .
j_gene: TRBJ2-3
CDR3nt: TGTGCCAGCAGTTTAGGGGCCCACCGGGACCCAGATACGCAGTATTTT
CDR3aa: CASSLGAHRDPDTQYF

abundance: .
v_gene: TRBV9
d_gene: .
j_gene: TRBJ1-4
CDR3nt: TGTGCCAGCATCCCGGGTCCTTCACCGGGAAAACTGTTTTTT
CDR3aa: CASIPGPSPGKLFF

abundance: .
v_gene: TRBV7-2
d_gene: TRBD1
j_gene: TRBJ1-6
CDR3nt: TGTGCCAGCAGCTTAAAGGGACAGGGGAATAATTCACCCCTCCACTTT
CDR3aa: CASSLKGQGNNSPLHF

abundance: .
v_gene: TRBV20-1
d_gene: .
j_gene: TRBJ2-2
CDR3nt: TGCAGTGCTAGGACGTGGGGCAGGAGGGACGGGGAGCTGTTTTTT
CDR3aa: CSARTWGRRDGELFF

abundance: many
v_gene: TRBV12-3/TRBV12-4
d_gene: .
j_gene: TRBJ2-6
CDR3nt: TGTGCCAGCAGTTTAGGGGGGCTGGGGGGGCCTGGGGCCAACGTCCTGACTTTC
CDR3aa: CASSLGGLGGPGANVLTF

abundance: many
v_gene: TRBV5-1
d_gene: .
j_gene: TRBJ1-1
CDR3nt: TGCGCCAGCAGCTCGCAGGTCACCGCTACTGAAGCTTTCTTT
CDR3aa: CASSSQVTATEAFF

abundance: .
v_gene: TRBV11-2
d_gene: TRBD1
j_gene: TRBJ2-2
CDR3nt: TGTGCCAGCAGGAGAGCCGGGACAGGCCTAAGCGGGGAGCTGTTTTTT
CDR3aa: CASRRAGTGLSGELFF